The TCR beta chain described here comes from a study of vaccination and CD4 T cells after COVID-19. Background on the study: Overlapping peptides covering the spike proteins of SARS-CoV-2, HCoV-NL63, HCoV-OC43 and HCoV-229E were added to stimulate cells.

For this clonotype: Its specificity is not known.

V gave up 2 bases and J gave up 7 bases, with 29 bases separating them. The CDR3 loop spans 19 amino acids. Germline CDR1 SNHLY, CDR2 FYNNEI. Whole-study results and caveats: Detection of a median about 90% of reactive clones in convalescent patients was confined to the period after vaccination.

Regarding treatment: roughly nine-day PBMC culture with coronavirus spike peptide pools or control peptides (ViraFEST assay). Cultured CD4+ T-cell DNA underwent Oncomine TCR Beta short-read sequencing. Via MiXCR, TCRdb re-called the PCR reads, giving one row per CDR3 protein. In the table there are more than 13,000 distinct CDR3 sequences, about 51% of which are singletons. This clonotype originated in a human donor who had recovered from COVID-19. The sample was CD4+ T cells from blood, cultured in vitro. The gene calls are TRBV2 and TRBJ1-2, with no clear D. CDR3 residues: CASSEPLMGETRDGFGYTF. The CDR3 coding sequence is TGTGCCAGCAGTGAACCACTAATGGGAGAGACAAGGGATGGCTTTGGCTACACCTTC. Full variable domain (missing parts from reference TRBV2 and TRBJ1-2): EPEVTQTPSHQVTQMGQEVILRCVPISNHLYFYWYRQILGQKVEFLVSFYNNEISEKSEIFDDQFSVERPDGSNFTLKIRSTKLEDSAMYFCASSEPLMGETRDGFGYTFGSGTRLTVV.